A single sample gave rise to the 12 T cell receptor beta chains below, sequenced in a study of shared clonotypes between healthy human individuals. Only in-frame clones appear in the TCRdb table, and some are missing; sequencing was by immunoSEQ multiplex PCR. This sample yields millions of clones, of which over 85% are seen a single time; about 0.13% belongs to the top ten. Sample: naive CD4+ T cells sorted from blood. Subset defined: CD45RA+ positively selected. Receptors originate from a man aged 18 to 35 in good health.

With respect to this clone: This may arise from a read error, as a much more abundant clone is one base away. The chain uses TRBV30 and TRBJ1-1, with D unclear. Trimming pared 2 bases from V and 1 base from J, leaving 5 bases between. The CDR3 has 12 amino acids. Germline CDR1 GTSNPN, CDR2 SVGIG (reference sequence). The CDR3 DNA reads as TGTGCCTGGAGTAGCCGGAACACTGAAGCTTTCTTT. This translates into CAWSSRNTEAFF.

The J gene is TRBJ1-1, the V gene TRBV5-6; a possible D gene is TRBD1 (5 bases). With 0 bases removed from V and 0 bases from J, the gap between germline ends came to 9 bases. The CDR3 sequence is 15 residues long. Germline V lookup: CDR1 SGHDT, CDR2 YYEEEE. DNA for the CDR3: TGTGCCAGCAGCTTGGTCGGGGGTCTGAACACTGAAGCTTTCTTT. Protein product: CASSLVGGLNTEAFF.

The chain has TRBV13 and TRBJ1-2, with D possibly being TRBD1 (5 bases). The CDR3 is 16 residues long. V dropped 0 bases and J dropped 4 bases, with 15 bases sitting between them. Germline loops: CDR1 PRHDT, CDR2 FYEKMQ (reference sequence). CDR3 amino acids: CASSLGAQGRSYGYTF. The CDR3 DNA is TGTGCCAGCAGCTTAGGTGCGCAGGGCCGGAGCTATGGCTACACCTTC.

The V call is TRBV5-6, the J call TRBJ2-7, with 8 nucleotides matching TRBD1. The V segment lost 4 bases and the J segment 7 bases; nucleotides outside the gene matches: 10. The CDR3 covers 14 residues. Germline V lookup: CDR1 SGHDT, CDR2 YYEEEE. The CDR3 is CASSGRTGMGEQYF. CDR3 coding DNA: TGTGCCAGCAGCGGACGGACAGGGATGGGGGAGCAGTACTTC.

CDR3 nucleotides: TGTGCCACCTTCCGGGCATCCGAGCAGTACTTC. Its translation is CATFRASEQYF. This sequence joins TRBV6-5 and TRBJ2-7; D remains ambiguous. This CDR3 is built from 11 residues. Germline assignment: CDR1 MNHEY and CDR2 SVGAGI. The V and J ends lost 10 bases and 6 bases respectively, with 13 bases between them.

The chain links TRBV4-1 to TRBJ1-1; D is uncertain. V lost 0 bases to trimming and J lost 9 bases, with 14 bases between them. The CDR3 consists of 14 residues. In germline, CDR1 is MGHRA, CDR2 YSYEKL. CDR3 coding DNA: TGCGCCAGCAGCCAAGAGTTAGGACCAGGAAAAGCTTTCTTT. This sequence encodes CASSQELGPGKAFF.

This clone was detected only once. The rearrangement joins TRBV10-3 to TRBJ2-3; D may be TRBD1 (7 bases). V was shortened by 11 bases and J by 2 bases, with 20 bases between the two germline ends. Germline loops: CDR1 ENHRY, CDR2 SYGVKD. This CDR3 is built from 15 residues. The CDR3: CAPQPPGGFTDTQYF. CDR3 sequence (DNA): TGTGCCCCACAGCCCCCAGGGGGGTTCACAGATACGCAGTATTTT.

The J gene is TRBJ1-1, the V gene TRBV7-9; no firm D call. CDR1 is SEHNR and CDR2 is FQNEAQ in the germline V gene (reference sequence). The CDR3 loop spans 12 amino acids. V was trimmed by 7 bases and J by 0 bases, leaving 6 bases between them. CDR3: CASTVLNTEAFF. CDR3 DNA sequence: TGTGCCAGCACTGTCCTGAACACTGAAGCTTTCTTT.

This rearrangement joins TRBV27 to TRBJ1-4; 8 bases line up with TRBD1. The trim removed 2 bases at V and 4 bases at J, leaving 6 bases unmatched. Germline V gives CDR1 MNHEY, CDR2 SMNVEV (reference sequence). The CDR3 contains 16 residues. This chain's CDR3 is CASSLQGARVNEKLFF. CDR3 nucleotides: TGTGCCAGCAGTTTACAGGGGGCGCGAGTTAATGAAAAACTGTTTTTT.

The chain uses TRBV2 and TRBJ2-1; 8 bases align to TRBD2. Germline CDR1 is SNHLY and CDR2 is FYNNEI. V was pared by 4 bases and J by 3 bases, with 8 bases of the junction left unmatched. The CDR3 runs to 16 residues. The CDR3 DNA sequence: TGTGCCAGCAGTGCCGGGCCCAGCGGGAGCTACAATGAGCAGTTCTTC. It codes for CASSAGPSGSYNEQFF.

Of note for this clone: Other DNA sequences in this sample translate to the same CDR3. V and J are TRBV11-2 and TRBJ2-5; weak D call: TRBD1 (5 bases). Looked up from germline, CDR1 is SGHAT and CDR2 is FQNNGV. The CDR3 extends over 13 amino acids. V was clipped by 3 bases and J by 4 bases, with 9 bases between them. The DNA for the CDR3 is TGTGCCAGCAGCTTGTCCAGGGCAGAGACCCAGTACTTC. Residues: CASSLSRAETQYF.

The chain links TRBV19 to TRBJ2-1; TRBD1 aligns across 7 bases. This CDR3 spans 16 amino acids. Germline V gene data show CDR1 as LNHDA and CDR2 as SQIVND (reference sequence). V lost 7 bases and J lost 1; bases outside the gene matches: 10. The CDR3 region is CASNLGTAASYNEQFF. CDR3 nucleotides: TGTGCCAGTAACCTCGGGACAGCAGCTTCCTACAATGAGCAGTTCTTC. Drawing the rest from reference TRBV19 and TRBJ2-1, the complete variable domain is DGGITQSPKYLFRKEGQNVTLSCEQNLNHDAMYWYRQDPGQGLRLIYYSQIVNDFQKGDIAEGYSVSREKKESFPLTVTSAQKNPTAFYLCASNLGTAASYNEQFFGPGTRLTVL.